The 18 T cell receptor beta chains listed next were all sequenced from one sample in a study of glioma-infiltrating T cells. Using RNA template, CDR3s of TCR alpha and beta were amplified with iRepertoire arm-PCR. MiXCR, run by TCRdb on the multiplex PCR reads, gives a single entry per CDR3 protein. The sample consists of about 140,000 distinct CDR3 sequences, 35% to 50% of them appearing once. The sample was glioma tissue, nonneoplastic brain tissue, or PBMCs (not recorded which). The receptors were gathered from a human donor with low-grade glioma or glioblastoma, undergoing nonglioma brain surgery, or in good health (not recorded which).

This chain connects TRBV7-2 to TRBJ2-3; 8 bases align to TRBD2. J lost 4 bases, V lost 2 bases, and 5 bases had no gene match. This CDR3 comprises 15 residues. The germline V gene has CDR1 SGHTA and CDR2 FQGNSA. The CDR3 region has the DNA TGTGCCAGCAGCTTAATAAGCGGGGGCCCAGATACGCAGTATTTT. Its translation: CASSLISGGPDTQYF.

This chain connects TRBV5-6 to TRBJ2-1; 7 bases are shared with TRBD1. CDR3 size: 16 residues. CDR1 and CDR2 from the germline V gene are SGHDT and YYEEEE. Trimming cost V 0 bases and J 1 base; bases outside gene matches: 4. CDR3: CASSLGYRGSYNEQFF. CDR3 DNA sequence: TGTGCCAGCAGCTTGGGGTACAGGGGTTCCTACAATGAGCAGTTCTTC.

The chain joins TRBV27 to TRBJ2-7; D is possibly TRBD1 (6 bases). CDR1 and CDR2 from the germline V gene are MNHEY and SMNVEV (reference sequence). The germline V and J ends were trimmed by 5 bases and 7 bases, with 18 bases remaining between them. CDR3 length: 14 residues. Here the CDR3 reads CASSVDRRPGEQYF. CDR3 coding DNA: TGTGCCAGCAGTGTAGACAGGCGACCGGGGGAGCAGTACTTC.

V gene TRBV27 combines with J gene TRBJ1-2; 8 nucleotides agree with TRBD1. Trimming at V came to 0 bases and at J to 4 bases, leaving 4 bases not matched to a gene. Germline V gene sequence: CDR1 MNHEY, CDR2 SMNVEV (reference sequence). The CDR3 runs 15 residues. The CDR3, as DNA: TGTGCCAGCAGTTTATCTCCGGGACAGGCCTATGGCTACACCTTC. It specifies CASSLSPGQAYGYTF.

Here the CDR3 reads CATSEAATYEQFF. The CDR3 nucleotides are TGTGCCACCAGTGAGGCCGCCACCTACGAGCAGTTCTTC. The genes are TRBV24-1 and TRBJ2-1; D unresolved. This CDR3 is built from 13 residues. CDR1 is KGHDR, CDR2 SFDVKD, per germline. Deletions cut 4 bases from V and 10 bases from J, with 13 bases between.

The chain employs TRBV6-1 and TRBJ2-2; 7 positions match TRBD2. J gave up 0 bases and V 6 bases, and 13 bases lay outside the gene matches. This CDR3 contains 18 residues. Germline CDR1 is MNHNS and CDR2 is SASEGT. CDR3 sequence reads: CASSRLLGGGANTGELFF. The CDR3 coding sequence is TGTGCCAGCAGCCGCCTCCTTGGGGGGGGAGCGAACACCGGGGAGCTGTTTTTT.

The V and J genes are TRBV6-6 and TRBJ2-7, with D uncertain. Trimming left V 0 bases short and J 4 bases short, with 13 bases between. CDR1 is MNHNY and CDR2 is SVGAGI in the germline V gene (reference sequence). The CDR3 spans 15 residues. The CDR3 region has the DNA TGTGCCAGCAGTTACTCAAATCCGCATATGTACGAGCAGTACTTC. It encodes CASSYSNPHMYEQYF.

The J gene is TRBJ1-1, the V gene TRBV11-1; no reliable D call. The germline V and J ends were trimmed by 3 bases and 4 bases, with 9 bases remaining between them. CDR3 size: 13 residues. In germline, CDR1 is SGHAT, CDR2 FQDESV (reference sequence). For the CDR3, the DNA is TGTGCCAGCAGCTTGGTTGGGTCCACTGAAGCTTTCTTT. This translates into CASSLVGSTEAFF.

Only a few counts were recorded for this clonotype. The chain employs TRBV12-3 or TRBV12-4 and TRBJ1-1; D may be TRBD1 (6 bases). CDR3 size: 13 residues. The V end was cut by 8 bases, the J end by 1 base, with 11 bases between. In nucleotides, the CDR3 is TGTGCCAGCGGACTAGGGGGGAACACTGAAGCTTTCTTT. This encodes CASGLGGNTEAFF.

The CDR3 DNA sequence: TGCGCCAGCAGCCACGCGCTTACAGATACGCAGTATTTT. This encodes CASSHALTDTQYF. The chain employs TRBV4-1 and TRBJ2-3, with D hard to call. In germline, CDR1 is MGHRA, CDR2 YSYEKL. CDR3 length: 13 amino acids. V lost 3 bases to trimming and J lost 3 bases, with 7 bases between them.

The rearrangement links TRBV6-1 to TRBJ2-1; 10 bases match TRBD2. Unmatched junction bases numbered 8, after V lost 6 bases and J lost 9 bases. CDR3 length equals 14 residues. Per the germline V gene, CDR1 is MNHNS and CDR2 is SASEGT. CDR3 in DNA: TGTGCCAGCAGATCCCTAGCGGGAGTCGTTGAGCAGTTCTTC. Its translation: CASRSLAGVVEQFF.

This clonotype has just a few counts. This chain uses TRBV27 with TRBJ2-3; 8 bases line up with TRBD2. CDR3 length: 18 amino acids. V shed 6 bases, J shed 6 bases, and the junction held 20 bases outside the gene matches. CDR1 is MNHEY, CDR2 SMNVEV, per germline (reference sequence). CDR3 loop: CASRRGVGAGALGDTQYF. CDR3 nucleotide sequence: TGTGCCAGCAGACGGGGGGTAGGAGCGGGAGCCCTAGGTGATACGCAGTATTTT.

This clonotype appeared a few times. The chain links TRBV20-1 to TRBJ2-1; tentatively, D is TRBD1 (6 bases). This CDR3 contains 14 residues. Germline CDR1 and CDR2: DFQATT and SNEGSKA (reference sequence). V lost 3 bases to trimming and J lost 0 bases, with 9 bases between them. CDR3 in DNA: TGCAGTGCTAGTGGGACAACCTCCTACAATGAGCAGTTCTTC. It is translated as CSASGTTSYNEQFF.

This sequence joins TRBV6-1 and TRBJ2-5; no definite D call. Trimming removed 4 bases from V and 4 bases from J, with 7 bases in between. The CDR3 has 12 residues. Germline V gene sequence: CDR1 MNHNS, CDR2 SASEGT. CDR3 DNA: TGTGCCAGCAGTGCCCTCACAGAGACCCAGTACTTC. It specifies CASSALTETQYF.

Notes on this clonotype: A junction boundary mismatches the germline segment, possibly from a read error. Here the CDR3 DNA reads TGTGCCAGCAGGACATCCTATAATTCAGCCCTCCACTTT. This encodes CASRTSYNSALHF. The rearrangement links TRBV6-2 or TRBV6-3 to TRBJ1-6; no definite D call. The CDR3 is 13 residues long. From germline, CDR1 is MNHEY and CDR2 SVGEGT.

The V and J genes are TRBV20-1 and TRBJ2-6; D is ambiguous. Germline loops: CDR1 DFQATT, CDR2 SNEGSKA (reference sequence). V lost 1 base to trimming and J lost 3 bases, with 10 bases between them. The CDR3 covers 15 residues. In DNA form, the CDR3 reads TGCAGTGCTAGAGGTCGTAGCTTTGGGGCCAACGTCCTGACTTTC. Amino acids: CSARGRSFGANVLTF.

The rearrangement joins TRBV20-1 to TRBJ1-6, with a weak D call TRBD1 (6 bases). The CDR3 spans 15 residues. Trimming removed 3 bases from V and 7 bases from J, with 16 bases in between. From germline, CDR1 is DFQATT and CDR2 SNEGSKA (reference sequence). In DNA form, the CDR3 reads TGCAGTGCTAGTGGTCTGCAGGGGTACAATTCACCCCTCCACTTT. Translating it yields CSASGLQGYNSPLHF.

V usage is TRBV6-8 and J usage is TRBJ2-7; the D gene is possibly TRBD2 (6 bases). The CDR3 length is 14 residues. Germline assignment: CDR1 MNHGY and CDR2 SAAAGT. Trimming took 7 bases from V and 2 from J, leaving 15 bases between them. The CDR3 region has the DNA TGTGCCAGCAAAAAAGTGGAGGGGCCCTACGAGCAGTACTTC. Residues: CASKKVEGPYEQYF.